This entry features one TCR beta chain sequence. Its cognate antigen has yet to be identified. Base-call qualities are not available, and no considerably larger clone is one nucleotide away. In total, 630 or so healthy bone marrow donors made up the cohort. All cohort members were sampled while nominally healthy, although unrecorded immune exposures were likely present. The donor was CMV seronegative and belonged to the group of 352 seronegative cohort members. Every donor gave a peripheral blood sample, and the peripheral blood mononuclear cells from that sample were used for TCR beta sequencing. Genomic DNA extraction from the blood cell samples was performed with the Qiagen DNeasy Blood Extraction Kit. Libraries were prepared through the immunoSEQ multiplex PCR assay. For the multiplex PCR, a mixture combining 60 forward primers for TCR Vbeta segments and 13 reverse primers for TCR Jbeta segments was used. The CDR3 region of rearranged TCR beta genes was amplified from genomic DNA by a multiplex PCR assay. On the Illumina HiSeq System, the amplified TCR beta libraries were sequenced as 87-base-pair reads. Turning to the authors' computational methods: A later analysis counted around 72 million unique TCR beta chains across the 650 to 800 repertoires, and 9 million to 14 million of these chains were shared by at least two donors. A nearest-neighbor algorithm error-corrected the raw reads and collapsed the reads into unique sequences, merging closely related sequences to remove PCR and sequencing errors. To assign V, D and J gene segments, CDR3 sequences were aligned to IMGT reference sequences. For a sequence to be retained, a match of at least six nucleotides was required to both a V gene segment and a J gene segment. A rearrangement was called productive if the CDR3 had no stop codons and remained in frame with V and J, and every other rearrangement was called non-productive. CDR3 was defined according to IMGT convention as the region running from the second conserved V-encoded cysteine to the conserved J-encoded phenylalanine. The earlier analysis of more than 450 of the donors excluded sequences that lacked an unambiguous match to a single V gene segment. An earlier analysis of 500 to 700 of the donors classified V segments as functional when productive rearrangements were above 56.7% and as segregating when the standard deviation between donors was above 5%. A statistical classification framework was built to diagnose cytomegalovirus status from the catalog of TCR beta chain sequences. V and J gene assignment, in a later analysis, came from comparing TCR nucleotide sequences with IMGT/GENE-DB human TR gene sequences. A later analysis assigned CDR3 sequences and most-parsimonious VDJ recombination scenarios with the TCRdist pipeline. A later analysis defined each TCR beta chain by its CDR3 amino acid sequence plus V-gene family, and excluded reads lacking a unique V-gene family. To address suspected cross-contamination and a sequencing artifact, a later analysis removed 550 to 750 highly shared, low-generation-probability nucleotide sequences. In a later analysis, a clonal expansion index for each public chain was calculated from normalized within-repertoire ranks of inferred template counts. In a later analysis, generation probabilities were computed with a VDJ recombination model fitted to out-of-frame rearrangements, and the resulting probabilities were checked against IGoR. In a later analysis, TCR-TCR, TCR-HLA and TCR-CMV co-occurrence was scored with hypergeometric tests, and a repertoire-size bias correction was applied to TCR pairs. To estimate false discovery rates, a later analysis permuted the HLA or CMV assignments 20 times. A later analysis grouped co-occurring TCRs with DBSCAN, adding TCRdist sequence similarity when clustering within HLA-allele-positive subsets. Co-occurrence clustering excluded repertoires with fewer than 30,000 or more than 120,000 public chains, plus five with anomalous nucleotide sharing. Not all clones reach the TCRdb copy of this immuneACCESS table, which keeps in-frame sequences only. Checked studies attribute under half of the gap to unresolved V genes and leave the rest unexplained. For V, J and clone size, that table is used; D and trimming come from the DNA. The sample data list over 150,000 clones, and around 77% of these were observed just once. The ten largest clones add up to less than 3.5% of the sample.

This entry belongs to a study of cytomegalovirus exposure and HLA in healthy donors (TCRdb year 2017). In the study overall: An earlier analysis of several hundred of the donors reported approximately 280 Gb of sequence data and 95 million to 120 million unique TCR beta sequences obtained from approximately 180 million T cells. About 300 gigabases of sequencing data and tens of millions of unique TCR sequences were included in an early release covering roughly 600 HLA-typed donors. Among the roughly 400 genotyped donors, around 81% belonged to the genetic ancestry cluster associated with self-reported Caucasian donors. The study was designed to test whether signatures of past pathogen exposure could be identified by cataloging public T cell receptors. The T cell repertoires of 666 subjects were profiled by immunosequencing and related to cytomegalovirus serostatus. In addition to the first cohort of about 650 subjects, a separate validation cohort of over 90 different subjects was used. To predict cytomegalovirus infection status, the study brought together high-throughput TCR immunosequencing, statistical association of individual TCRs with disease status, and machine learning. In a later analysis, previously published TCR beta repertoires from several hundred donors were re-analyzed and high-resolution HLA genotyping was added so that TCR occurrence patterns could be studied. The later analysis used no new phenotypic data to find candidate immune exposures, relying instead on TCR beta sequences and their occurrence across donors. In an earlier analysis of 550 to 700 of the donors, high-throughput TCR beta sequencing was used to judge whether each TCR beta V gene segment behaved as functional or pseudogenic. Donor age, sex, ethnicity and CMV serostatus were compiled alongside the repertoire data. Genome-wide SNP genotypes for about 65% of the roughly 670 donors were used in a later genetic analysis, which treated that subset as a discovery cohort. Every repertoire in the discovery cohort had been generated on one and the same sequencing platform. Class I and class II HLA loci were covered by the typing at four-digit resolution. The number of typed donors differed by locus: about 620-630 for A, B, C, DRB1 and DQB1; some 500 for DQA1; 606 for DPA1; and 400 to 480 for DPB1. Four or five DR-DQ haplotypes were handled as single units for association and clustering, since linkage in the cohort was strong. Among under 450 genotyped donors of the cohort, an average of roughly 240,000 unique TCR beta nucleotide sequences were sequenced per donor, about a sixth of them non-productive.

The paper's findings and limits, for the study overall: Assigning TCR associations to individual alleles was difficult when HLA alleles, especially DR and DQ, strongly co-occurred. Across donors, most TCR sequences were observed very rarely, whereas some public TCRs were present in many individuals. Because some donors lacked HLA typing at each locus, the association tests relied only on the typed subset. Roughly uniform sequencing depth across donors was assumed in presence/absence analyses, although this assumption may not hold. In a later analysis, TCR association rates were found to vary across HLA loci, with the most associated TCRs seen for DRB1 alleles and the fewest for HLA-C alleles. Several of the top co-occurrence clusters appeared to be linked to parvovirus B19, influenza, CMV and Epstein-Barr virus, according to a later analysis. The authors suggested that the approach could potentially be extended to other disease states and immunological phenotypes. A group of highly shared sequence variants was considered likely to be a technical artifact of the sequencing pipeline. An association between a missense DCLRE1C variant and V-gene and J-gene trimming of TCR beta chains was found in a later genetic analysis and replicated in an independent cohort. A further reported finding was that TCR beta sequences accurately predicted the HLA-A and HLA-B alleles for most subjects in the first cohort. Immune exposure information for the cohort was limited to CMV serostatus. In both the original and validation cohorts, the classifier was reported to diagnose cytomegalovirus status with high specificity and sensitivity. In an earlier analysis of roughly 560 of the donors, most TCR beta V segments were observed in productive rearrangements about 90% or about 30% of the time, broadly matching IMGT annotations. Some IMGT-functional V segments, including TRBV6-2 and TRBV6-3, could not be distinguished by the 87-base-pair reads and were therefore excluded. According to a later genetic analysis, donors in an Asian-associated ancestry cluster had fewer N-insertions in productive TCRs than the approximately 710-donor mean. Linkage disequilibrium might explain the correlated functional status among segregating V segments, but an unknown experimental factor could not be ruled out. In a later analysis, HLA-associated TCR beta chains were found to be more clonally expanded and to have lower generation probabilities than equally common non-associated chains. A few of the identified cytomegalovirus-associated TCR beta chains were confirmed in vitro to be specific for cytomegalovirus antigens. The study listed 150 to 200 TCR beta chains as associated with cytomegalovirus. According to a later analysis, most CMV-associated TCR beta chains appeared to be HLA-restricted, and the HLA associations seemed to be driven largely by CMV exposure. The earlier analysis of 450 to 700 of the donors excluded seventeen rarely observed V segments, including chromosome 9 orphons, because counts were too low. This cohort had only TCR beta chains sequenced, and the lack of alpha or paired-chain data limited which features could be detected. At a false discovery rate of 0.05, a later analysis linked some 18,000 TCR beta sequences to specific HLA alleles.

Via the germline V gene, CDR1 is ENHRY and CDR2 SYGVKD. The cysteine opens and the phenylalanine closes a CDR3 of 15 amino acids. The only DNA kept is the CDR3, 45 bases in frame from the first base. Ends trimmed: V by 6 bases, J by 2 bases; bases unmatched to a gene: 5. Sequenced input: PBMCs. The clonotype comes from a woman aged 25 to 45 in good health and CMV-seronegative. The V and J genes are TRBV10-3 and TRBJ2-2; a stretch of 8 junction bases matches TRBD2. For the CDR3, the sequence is CAIRTGTSNTGELFF. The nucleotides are TGTGCCATCAGAACCGGGACTAGTAACACCGGGGAGCTGTTTTTT.